Listed here is a single T cell receptor beta chain. What it binds is not known. The data derive from a study of EBV T-cell therapy then PD-1 blockade in nasopharyngeal carcinoma. The CDR3 sequence is 15 residues long. CDR1 is MNHEY, CDR2 SVGEGT, per germline. Trimming left V 2 bases short and J 6 bases short, with 14 bases between. Assay used: immunoSEQ multiplex PCR; TCRdb lists only in-frame clones, some missing. Here the sample spans about 20,000 clones, around 84% being singletons. Noted time point: 266 days after commencement of treatment, after nivolumab therapy. Sample treatment: AdE1-LMPpoly-expanded autologous EBV-specific T-cell therapy followed by anti-PD-1 nivolumab.

This material consisted of CD8+ T cells from blood, taken around day 250 from a patient whose treatment included autologous EBV-specific T cells and nivolumab. The TCR comes from a man between 35 and 55 years old with nasopharyngeal carcinoma. The gene calls are TRBV6-2 or TRBV6-3 and TRBJ2-1; possible D gene TRBD1, 5 bases. As DNA, the CDR3 is TGTGCCAGCAGTTACCTAGGCGAACAGGTCAATGAGCAGTTCTTC. It yields the protein CASSYLGEQVNEQFF.